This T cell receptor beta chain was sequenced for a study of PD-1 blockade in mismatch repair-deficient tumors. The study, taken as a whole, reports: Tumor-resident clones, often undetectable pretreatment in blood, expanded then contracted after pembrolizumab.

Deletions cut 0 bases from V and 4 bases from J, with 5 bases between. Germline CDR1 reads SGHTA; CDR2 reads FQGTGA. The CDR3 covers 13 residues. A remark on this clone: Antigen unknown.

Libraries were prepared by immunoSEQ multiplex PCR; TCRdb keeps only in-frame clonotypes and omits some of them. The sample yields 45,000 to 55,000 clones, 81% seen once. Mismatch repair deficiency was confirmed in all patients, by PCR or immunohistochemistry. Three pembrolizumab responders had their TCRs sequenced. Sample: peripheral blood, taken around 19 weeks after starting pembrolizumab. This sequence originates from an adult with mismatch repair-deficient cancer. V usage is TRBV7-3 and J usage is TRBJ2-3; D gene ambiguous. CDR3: CASSLTLADTQYF. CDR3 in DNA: TGTGCCAGCAGCTTAACGCTGGCAGATACGCAGTATTTT. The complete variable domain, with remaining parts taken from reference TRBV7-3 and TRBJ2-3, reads GAGVSQTPSNKVTEKGKYVELRCDPISGHTALYWYRQSLGQGPEFLIYFQGTGAADDSGLPNDRFFAVRPEGSVSTLKIQRTERGDSAVYLCASSLTLADTQYFGPGTRLTVL.